This TCR beta chain emerged from a study of shared clonotypes between healthy human individuals. V lost 8 bases, J lost 0 bases, and 3 bases stayed unmatched. CDR1 and CDR2 from the germline V gene are MNHNS and SASEGT. The CDR3 runs to 14 residues. Using immunoSEQ multiplex PCR, the repertoire was profiled, and TCRdb retains in-frame clones only, with some absent. The sample holds millions of clones, more than 85% seen once. Positively selected for CCR7, the CD45RO-negative cells used as naive CD8 cells excluded terminally differentiated effector memory CD45RA+ cells. The sequence came from a man between 18 and 35 years old in good health. Some clones in this sample may be carry-over from other donors' samples. This chain connects TRBV6-1 to TRBJ2-5, with 10 bases lining up with TRBD2. The source material was naive CD8+ T cells from PBMCs. Written as DNA, the CDR3 is TGTGCCAGCGGTAGCGGGAGGTACCAAGAGACCCAGTACTTC. Translating gives CASGSGRYQETQYF.